Listed below are T cell receptor beta chains from one sample, sequenced in a study of T-cell reconstitution after alpha-beta-depleted transplantation in children. MiXCR, applied by TCRdb to the PCR reads, yields one record per CDR3 protein. The sample has under 850,000 distinct CDR3 sequences, around 14% seen once. Sequences were derived from PBMCs, sampled before TCRalphabeta/CD19-depleted stem cell transplant. The receptors here all came from a girl aged 2-10 years with congenital amegakaryocytic thrombocytopenia, due to receive a stem cell transplant. CDR3s include the opening cysteine and the closing phenylalanine or tryptophan. The D gene is left open where the match is weak. Not every row has a clone size; where given, it reads once, few, many or a size class.

NA	NA	TRBJ2-1	TRBV5-1	15	TGCGCCAGCAGCTTGGTAGCGCCCTCCTACAATGAGCAGTTCTTC	CASSLVAPSYNEQFF
NA	TRBD2	TRBJ2-7	TRBV27	16	TGTGCCAGCAGTCCTACCTGGGGAGGGTGGAGCTACGAGCAGTACTTC	CASSPTWGGWSYEQYF
many	NA	TRBJ2-7	TRBV7-6	15	TGTGCCAGCAGCTTATCAGGCAGGTGGACCTACGAGCAGTACTTC	CASSLSGRWTYEQYF
few	NA	TRBJ2-7	TRBV20-1	9	TGCAGTGCTGGCCACGAGCAGTACTTC	CSAGHEQYF
NA	TRBD2	TRBJ2-1	TRBV12-3/TRBV12-4	16	TGTGCCAGCAGCCAACGACTAGCGGGAGGGAGGAATGAGCAGTTCTTC	CASSQRLAGGRNEQFF
many	TRBD2	TRBJ2-2	TRBV12-3/TRBV12-4	15	TGTGCCAGCAGTAATCCGGGACTAGGACTTCGGGAGCTGTTTTTT	CASSNPGLGLRELFF
few	TRBD2	TRBJ2-1	TRBV11-2	15	TGTGCCAGCAGCTTAAGCGGGAAGTCCCCGAATGAGCAGTTCTTC	CASSLSGKSPNEQFF
many	TRBD2	TRBJ2-3	TRBV6-1	15	TGTGCCGGCCGACTAGCGGGGGACAGCACAGATACGCAGTATTTT	CAGRLAGDSTDTQYF
NA	TRBD2	TRBJ2-3	TRBV29-1	16	TGCAGCGTTCGGAGTGTAGCGGGTTCACTCACAGATACGCAGTATTTT	CSVRSVAGSLTDTQYF
NA	TRBD2	TRBJ2-7	TRBV5-5	15	TGTGCCAGCAGCTTGGGACTAGCGGATTCCTACGAGCAGTACTTC	CASSLGLADSYEQYF
few	NA	TRBJ1-4	TRBV6-1	14	TGTGCCAGCAGCCGCGGGGGCCCTAATGAAAAACTGTTTTTT	CASSRGGPNEKLFF
many	NA	TRBJ1-4	TRBV7-6	16	TGTGCCAGCAGCAGGACGCAATCCGCAACTAATGAAAAACTGTTTTTT	CASSRTQSATNEKLFF
NA	NA	TRBJ2-2	TRBV5-1	16	TGCGCCAGCGGCTTTTTAGTTGGGGATGCCACCGGGGAGCTGTTTTTT	CASGFLVGDATGELFF
few	NA	TRBJ2-7	TRBV5-1	13	TGCGCCAGCAGCTTCACAGGCTCCGACGAGCAGTACTTC	CASSFTGSDEQYF
many	NA	TRBJ2-1	TRBV12-3/TRBV12-4	14	TGTGCCAGCAGTCAAACCGGGACCCCTTATGAGCAGTTCTTC	CASSQTGTPYEQFF
NA	TRBD1	TRBJ2-1	TRBV23-1	18	TGCGCCAGCAGTCAATCGGGAACATGCCGGGACAGACACAATGAGCAGTTCTTC	CASSQSGTCRDRHNEQFF
NA	TRBD2	TRBJ2-5	TRBV29-1	15	TGCAGCGTTGAAGATCGAGGGCGGGAGGGAGAGACCCAGTACTTC	CSVEDRGREGETQYF
many	NA	TRBJ2-2	TRBV27	14	TGTGCCAGCAGATATAGCGCGAACACCGGGGAGCTGTTTTTT	CASRYSANTGELFF
many	NA	TRBJ2-7	TRBV7-9	14	TGTGCCAGCAGCTTAGTAACCTCTAGCTACGAGCAGTACTTC	CASSLVTSSYEQYF
NA	TRBD2	TRBJ2-1	TRBV12-3/TRBV12-4	17	TGTGCCAGCAGTCCCTTTTCTCTCGGGACTAGTTTCAATGAGCAGTTCTTC	CASSPFSLGTSFNEQFF
NA	NA	TRBJ1-1	TRBV15	13	TGTGCCAGCGGTCGGGACATGAACACTGAAGCTTTCTTT	CASGRDMNTEAFF